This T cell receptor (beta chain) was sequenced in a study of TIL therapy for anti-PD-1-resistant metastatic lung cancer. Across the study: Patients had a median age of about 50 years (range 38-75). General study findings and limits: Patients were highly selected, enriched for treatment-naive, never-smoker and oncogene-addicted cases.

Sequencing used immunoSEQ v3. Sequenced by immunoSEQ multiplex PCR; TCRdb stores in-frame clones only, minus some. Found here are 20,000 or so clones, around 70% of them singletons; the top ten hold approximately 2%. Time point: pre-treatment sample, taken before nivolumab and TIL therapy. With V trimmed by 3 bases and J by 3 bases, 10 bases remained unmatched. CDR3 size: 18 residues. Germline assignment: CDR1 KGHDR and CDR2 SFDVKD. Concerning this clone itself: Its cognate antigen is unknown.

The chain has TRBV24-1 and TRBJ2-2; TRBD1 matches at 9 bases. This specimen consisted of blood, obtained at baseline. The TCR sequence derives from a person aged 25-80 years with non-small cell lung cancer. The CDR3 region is CATSDPHGTGKHTGELFF. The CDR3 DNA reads TGTGCCACCAGTGATCCCCATGGGACAGGGAAACACACCGGGGAGCTGTTTTTT.